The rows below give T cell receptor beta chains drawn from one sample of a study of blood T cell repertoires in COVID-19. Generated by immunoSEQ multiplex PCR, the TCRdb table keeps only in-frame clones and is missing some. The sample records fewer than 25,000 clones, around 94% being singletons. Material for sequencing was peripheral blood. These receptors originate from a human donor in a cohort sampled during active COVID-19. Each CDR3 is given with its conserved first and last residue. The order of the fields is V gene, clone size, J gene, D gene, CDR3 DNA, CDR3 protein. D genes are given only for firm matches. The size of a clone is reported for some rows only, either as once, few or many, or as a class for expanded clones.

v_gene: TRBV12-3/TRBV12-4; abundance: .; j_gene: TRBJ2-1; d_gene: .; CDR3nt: TGTGCCAGCAGAACCGCCTCGGACAATGAGCAGTTCTTC; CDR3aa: CASRTASDNEQFF
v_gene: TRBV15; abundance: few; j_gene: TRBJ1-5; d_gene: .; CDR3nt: TGTGCCACCAGCAGAGTGGGGCACACCAGCAATCAGCCCCAGCATTTT; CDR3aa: CATSRVGHTSNQPQHF
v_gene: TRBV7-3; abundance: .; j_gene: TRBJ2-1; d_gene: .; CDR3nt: TGTGCCAGCAGCCAGAACAATGAGCAGTTCTTC; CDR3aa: CASSQNNEQFF
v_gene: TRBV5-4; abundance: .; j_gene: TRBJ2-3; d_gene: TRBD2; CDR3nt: TGTGCCAGCGCTCTAGCGGGAGTGGCAGATACGCAGTATTTT; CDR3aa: CASALAGVADTQYF
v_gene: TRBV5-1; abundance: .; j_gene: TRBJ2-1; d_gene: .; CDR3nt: TGCGCCAGCAGCTTGGATCGCGGTTTGTCCAATGAGCAGTTCTTC; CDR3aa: CASSLDRGLSNEQFF
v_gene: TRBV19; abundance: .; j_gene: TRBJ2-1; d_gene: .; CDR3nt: TGTGCCAGTAGTATCAGGACCCGGGGCAATGAGCAGTTCTTC; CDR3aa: CASSIRTRGNEQFF
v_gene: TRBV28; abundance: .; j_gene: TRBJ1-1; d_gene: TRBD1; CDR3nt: TGTGCCAGCAGTTCGGGAGGGGGCAAGAACACTGAAGCTTTCTTT; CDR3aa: CASSSGGGKNTEAFF
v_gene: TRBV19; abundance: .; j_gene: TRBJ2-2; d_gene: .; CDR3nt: TGTGCCAGTAGCAAGGAGGTACTGATCTTCGGGGAGCTGTTTTTT; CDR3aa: CASSKEVLIFGELFF
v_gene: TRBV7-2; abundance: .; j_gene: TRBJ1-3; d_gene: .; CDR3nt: TGTGCCAGCAGCTTAGCGGGGGACGGGACTACTAGCTCTGGAAACACCATATATTTT; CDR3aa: CASSLAGDGTTSSGNTIYF
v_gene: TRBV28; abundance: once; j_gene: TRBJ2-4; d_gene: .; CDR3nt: TGTGCCAGCAGTTTCACAGGGATCGCCAAAAACATTCAGTACTTC; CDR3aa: CASSFTGIAKNIQYF
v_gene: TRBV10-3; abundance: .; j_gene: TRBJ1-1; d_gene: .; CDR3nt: TGTGCCATCAGTGATCGGACTTCGGGAAACACTGAAGCTTTCTTT; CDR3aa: CAISDRTSGNTEAFF
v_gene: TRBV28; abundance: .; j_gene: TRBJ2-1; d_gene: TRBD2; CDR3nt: TGTGCCAGCACCCCGGGGGAAAGCGGGGCCTACAATGAGCAGTTCTTC; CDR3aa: CASTPGESGAYNEQFF
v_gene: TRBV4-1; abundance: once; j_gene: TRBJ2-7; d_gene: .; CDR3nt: TGCGCCAGCAGCCAGCCGACAGGTAACGAGCAGTACTTC; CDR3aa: CASSQPTGNEQYF
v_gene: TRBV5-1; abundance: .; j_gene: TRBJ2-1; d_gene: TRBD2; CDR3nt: TGCGCCAGCACGCGGGAGGTCACCGGTGAGCAGTTCTTC; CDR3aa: CASTREVTGEQFF
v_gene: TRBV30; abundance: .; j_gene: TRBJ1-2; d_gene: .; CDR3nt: TGTGCCTGGAGTGTGGCGGGCAGGACCACCCCCCCGCAAGTGAACTATGGCTACACCTTC; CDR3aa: CAWSVAGRTTPPQVNYGYTF
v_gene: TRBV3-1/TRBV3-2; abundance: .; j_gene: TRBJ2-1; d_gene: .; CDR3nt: TGTGCCAGCAGCGAACAGGGAATTGCTTACAATGAGCAGTTCTTC; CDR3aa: CASSEQGIAYNEQFF
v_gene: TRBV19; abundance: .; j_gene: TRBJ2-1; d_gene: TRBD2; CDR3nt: TGTGCCAGTAATCTCATGGCGGGGGGGATCAATGAGCAGTTCTTC; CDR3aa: CASNLMAGGINEQFF
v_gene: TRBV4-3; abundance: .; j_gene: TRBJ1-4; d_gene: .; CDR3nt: TGCGCCAGCAGCCATGACCGGGACACCACGAAACTGTTTTTT; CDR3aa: CASSHDRDTTKLFF
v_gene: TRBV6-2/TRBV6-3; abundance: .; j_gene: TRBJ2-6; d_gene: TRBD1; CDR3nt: TGTGCCAGCAGCCGAGGACAGGGCACCTCTGGGGCCAGCGTCCTGACTTTC; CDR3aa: CASSRGQGTSGASVLTF
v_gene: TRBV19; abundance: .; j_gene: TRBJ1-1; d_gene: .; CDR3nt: TGTGCCAGTAGTACCGTCGACAAGAACACTGAAGCTTTCTTT; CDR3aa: CASSTVDKNTEAFF
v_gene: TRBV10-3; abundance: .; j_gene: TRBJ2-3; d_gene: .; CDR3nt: TGTGCCATCAGTTCTAGTGAAGGCACAGATACGCAGTATTTT; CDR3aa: CAISSSEGTDTQYF
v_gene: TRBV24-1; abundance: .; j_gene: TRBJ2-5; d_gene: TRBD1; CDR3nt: TGTGCCACCAGTGAACCGGGACAGGGGGAGACCCAGTACTTC; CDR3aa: CATSEPGQGETQYF
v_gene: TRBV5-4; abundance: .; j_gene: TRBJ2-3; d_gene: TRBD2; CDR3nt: TGTGCCAGCAGCCCCTCGGCTAGCGGGAGGCCATCAGATACGCAGTATTTT; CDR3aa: CASSPSASGRPSDTQYF